This TCR beta chain is drawn from a study of CD8 T cells in ankylosing spondylitis. Study outcomes and limitations: Within ankylosing spondylitis blood, a TCR beta motif made up of under 10 highly homologous variants appeared to be characteristic.

There are many counts of this clonotype. Its antigen is undetermined. Quantitative 5'-RACE with molecular barcodes generated TCR beta libraries. TCRdb used MiXCR to reprocess the 5' RACE reads, holding one entry per CDR3 protein. Here the sample spans around 340,000 distinct CDR3 sequences, roughly 15% being singletons. The CDR3 loop spans 12 amino acids. Germline lookup yields CDR1 SQVTM and CDR2 ANQGSEA. Trimming removed 1 base from V and 3 bases from J, with 6 bases in between. This TCR derives from a male donor with ankylosing spondylitis or in good health (not recorded which). Source material: blood, either unsorted or a sorted T cell fraction (not recorded which). This rearrangement joins TRBV29-1 to TRBJ2-5; perhaps TRBD2 as D (5 bases). The DNA for the CDR3 is TGCAGCGTTGAAGGGGGAGAAGAGACCCAGTACTTC. Residues: CSVEGGEETQYF.